This T cell receptor beta chain derives from a study of blood T cell repertoires in COVID-19. The CDR3 sequence is 18 residues long. The V and J ends lost 2 bases and 0 bases respectively, with 14 bases between them. The V gene's germline CDR1 is SGHTA and CDR2 FQGTGA. Per the original data handling: From reference gene primer amplification, estimates of nucleated cell counts were derived. TCRdb's copy holds only in-frame clones and misses some; the assay was immunoSEQ multiplex PCR. V and J calls plus clone size are reproduced from that table; the DNA served to infer D and trimming. The data hold approximately 60,000 clones, with around 85% observed a single time.

J is TRBJ1-6 and V is TRBV7-3; TRBD1 might be the D (6 bases). This receptor was taken from a man between 60 and 75 years old with acute or convalescent COVID-19. The material sequenced was peripheral blood. As DNA, the CDR3 is TGTGCCAGCAGCTTAGTACAGGGCCGCTTCTCCTATAATTCACCCCTCCACTTT. This codes for CASSLVQGRFSYNSPLHF.